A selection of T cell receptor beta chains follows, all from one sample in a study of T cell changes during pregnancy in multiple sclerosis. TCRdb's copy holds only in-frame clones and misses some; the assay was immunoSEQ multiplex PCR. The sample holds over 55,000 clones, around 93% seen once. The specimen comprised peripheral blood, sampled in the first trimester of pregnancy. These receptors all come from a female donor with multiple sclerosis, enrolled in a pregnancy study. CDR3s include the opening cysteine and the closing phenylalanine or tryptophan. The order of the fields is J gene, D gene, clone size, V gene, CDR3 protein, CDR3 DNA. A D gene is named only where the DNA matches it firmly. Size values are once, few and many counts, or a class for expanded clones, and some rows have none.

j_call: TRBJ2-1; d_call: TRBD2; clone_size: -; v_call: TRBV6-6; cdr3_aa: CASNGRASRFEQFF; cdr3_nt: TGTGCCAGCAACGGGAGGGCTTCGAGATTTGAGCAGTTCTTC
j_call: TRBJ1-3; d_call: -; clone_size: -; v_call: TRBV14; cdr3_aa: CASSQDLAGTGNTIYF; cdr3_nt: TGTGCCAGCAGCCAAGATCTTGCGGGAACTGGAAACACCATATATTTT
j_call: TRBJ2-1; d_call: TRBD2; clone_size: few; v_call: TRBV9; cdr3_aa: CASSLRPGRDEQFF; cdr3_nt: TGTGCCAGCAGCCTGAGACCGGGGAGGGACGAGCAGTTCTTC
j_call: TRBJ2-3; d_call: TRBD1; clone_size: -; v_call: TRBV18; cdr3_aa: CASSLDRGADTQYF; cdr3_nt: TGTGCCAGCTCACTGGACAGGGGAGCAGATACGCAGTATTTT
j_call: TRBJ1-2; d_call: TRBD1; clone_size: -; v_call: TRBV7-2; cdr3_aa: CASSPPGQGAFYTF; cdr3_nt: TGTGCCAGCAGCCCGCCAGGACAGGGGGCTTTCTACACCTTC
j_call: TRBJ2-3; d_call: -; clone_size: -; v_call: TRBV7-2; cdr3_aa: CASSFIGGFDTQYF; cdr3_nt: TGTGCCAGCAGCTTCATTGGAGGATTCGATACGCAGTATTTT
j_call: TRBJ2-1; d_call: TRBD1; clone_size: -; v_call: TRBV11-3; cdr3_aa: CASSLLLTGGYNEQFF; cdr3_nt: TGTGCCAGCAGCTTACTTCTGACAGGGGGCTACAATGAGCAGTTCTTC
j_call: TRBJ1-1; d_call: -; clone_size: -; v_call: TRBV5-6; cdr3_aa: CASSLPTGNTEAFF; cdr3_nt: TGTGCCAGCAGCTTACCGACAGGGAACACTGAAGCTTTCTTT
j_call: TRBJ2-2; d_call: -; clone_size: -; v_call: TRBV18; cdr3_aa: CASSTMNTGELFF; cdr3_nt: TGTGCCAGCTCAACAATGAACACCGGGGAGCTGTTTTTT
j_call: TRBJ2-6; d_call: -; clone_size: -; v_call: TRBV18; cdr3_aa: CASSPIAGNSGANVLTF; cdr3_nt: TGTGCCAGCTCACCAATCGCAGGGAACTCTGGGGCCAACGTCCTGACTTTC
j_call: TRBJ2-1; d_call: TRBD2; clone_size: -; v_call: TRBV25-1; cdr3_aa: CASSDWPGGGNEQFF; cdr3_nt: TGTGCCAGCAGTGACTGGCCGGGAGGGGGGAATGAGCAGTTCTTC
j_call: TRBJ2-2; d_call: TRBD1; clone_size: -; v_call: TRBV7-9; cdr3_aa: CASSSRPGTGITGELFF; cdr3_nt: TGTGCCAGCAGCTCTCGACCAGGGACAGGGATCACCGGGGAGCTGTTTTTT
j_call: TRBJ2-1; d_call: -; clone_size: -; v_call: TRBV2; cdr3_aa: CASAEGLGNEQFF; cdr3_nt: TGTGCCAGCGCCGAGGGCCTCGGGAATGAGCAGTTCTTC
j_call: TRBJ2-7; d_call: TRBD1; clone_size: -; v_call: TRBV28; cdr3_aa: CASSPRTGYEQYF; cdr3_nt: TGTGCCAGCAGCCCCAGGACAGGCTACGAGCAGTACTTC
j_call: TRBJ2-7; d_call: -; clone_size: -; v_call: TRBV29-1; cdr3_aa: CSVEPPLTTGSSYEQYF; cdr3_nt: TGCAGCGTTGAGCCCCCCCTAACGACGGGGTCATCCTACGAGCAGTACTTC
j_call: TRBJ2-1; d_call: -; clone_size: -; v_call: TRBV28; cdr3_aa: CASSPARGPNEQFF; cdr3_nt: TGTGCCAGCAGTCCCGCGAGAGGGCCCAATGAGCAGTTCTTC
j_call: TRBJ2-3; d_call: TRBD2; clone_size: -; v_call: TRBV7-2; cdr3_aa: CASSLTGLATDTQYF; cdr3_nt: TGTGCCAGCAGCTTAACGGGACTAGCCACAGATACGCAGTATTTT
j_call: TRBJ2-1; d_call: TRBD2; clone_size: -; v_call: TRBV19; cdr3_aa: CASSIESGLSKNEQFF; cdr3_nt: TGTGCCAGTAGTATAGAATCGGGACTAAGTAAAAATGAGCAGTTCTTC
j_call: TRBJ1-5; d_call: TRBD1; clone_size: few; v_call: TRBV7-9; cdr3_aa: CASSRGTGGSQPQHF; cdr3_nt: TGTGCCAGCAGCCGTGGGACAGGGGGCTCTCAGCCCCAGCATTTT
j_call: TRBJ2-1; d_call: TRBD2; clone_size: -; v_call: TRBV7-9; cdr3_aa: CASSPLSGIVNNEQFF; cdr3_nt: TGTGCCAGCAGCCCCCTTAGCGGGATCGTGAACAATGAGCAGTTCTTC
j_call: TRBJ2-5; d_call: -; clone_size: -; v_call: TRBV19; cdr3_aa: CASSNDRQETQYF; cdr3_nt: TGTGCCAGTAGTAACGACAGGCAAGAGACCCAGTACTTC
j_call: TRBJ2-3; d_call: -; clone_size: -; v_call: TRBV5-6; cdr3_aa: CASSLASSTDTQYF; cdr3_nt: TGTGCCAGCAGCTTGGCGTCTAGCACAGATACGCAGTATTTT
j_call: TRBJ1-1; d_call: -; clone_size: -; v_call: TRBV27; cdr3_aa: CASSRGNTEAFF; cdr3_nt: TGTGCCAGCTCTCGGGGAAACACTGAAGCTTTCTTT
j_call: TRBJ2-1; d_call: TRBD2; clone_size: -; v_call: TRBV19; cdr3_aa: CASSITGTSGRANYNEQFF; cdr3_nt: TGTGCCAGTAGTATTACCGGGACTAGCGGGAGGGCCAACTACAATGAGCAGTTCTTC
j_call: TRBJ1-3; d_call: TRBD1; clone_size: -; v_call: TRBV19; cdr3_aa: CASSLRDSQGNTIYF; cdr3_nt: TGTGCCAGTAGTCTCCGGGACAGTCAAGGAAACACCATATATTTT
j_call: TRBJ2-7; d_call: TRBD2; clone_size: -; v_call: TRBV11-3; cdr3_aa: CASTRTSSYEQYF; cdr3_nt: TGTGCCAGCACCAGGACTAGCTCCTACGAGCAGTACTTC
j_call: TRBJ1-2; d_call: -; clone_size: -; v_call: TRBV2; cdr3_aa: CASRNRVGYTF; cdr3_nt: TGTGCCAGCAGGAACAGGGTTGGCTACACCTTC
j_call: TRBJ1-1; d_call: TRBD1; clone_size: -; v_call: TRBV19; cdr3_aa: CASGQGRAFF; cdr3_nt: TGTGCCAGTGGACAGGGTAGGGCTTTCTTT
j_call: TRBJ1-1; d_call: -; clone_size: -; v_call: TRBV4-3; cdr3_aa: CASSQDRTDGLTEAFF; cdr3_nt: TGCGCCAGCAGCCAAGATAGAACAGATGGTTTAACTGAAGCTTTCTTT
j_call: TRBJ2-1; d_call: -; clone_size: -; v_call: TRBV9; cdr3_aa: CASSAGGLQGEQFF; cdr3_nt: TGTGCCAGCAGCGCTGGGGGACTCCAAGGTGAGCAGTTCTTC
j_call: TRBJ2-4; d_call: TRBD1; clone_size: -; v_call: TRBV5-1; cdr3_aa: CASSLGQGAVKNIQYF; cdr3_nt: TGCGCCAGCAGCTTGGGGCAGGGGGCCGTCAAAAACATTCAGTACTTC
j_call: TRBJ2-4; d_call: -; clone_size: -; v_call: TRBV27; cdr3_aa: CASSLSADRGWGNIQYF; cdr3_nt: TGTGCCAGCAGTTTATCGGCGGATCGGGGGTGGGGAAACATTCAGTACTTC
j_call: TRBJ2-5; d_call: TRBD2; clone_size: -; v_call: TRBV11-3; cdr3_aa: CASSLPYSGRRGQETQYF; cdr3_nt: TGTGCCAGCAGCTTACCTTATAGCGGGAGGCGGGGGCAAGAGACCCAGTACTTC
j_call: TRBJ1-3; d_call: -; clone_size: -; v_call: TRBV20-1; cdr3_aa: CSAPDLHTIYF; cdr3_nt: TGCAGTGCCCCCGACTTGCACACCATATATTTT
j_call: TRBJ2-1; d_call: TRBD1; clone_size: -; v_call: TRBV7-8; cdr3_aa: CASSLIDRATNEQFF; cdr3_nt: TGTGCCAGCAGCTTAATAGACAGGGCAACTAACGAGCAGTTCTTC
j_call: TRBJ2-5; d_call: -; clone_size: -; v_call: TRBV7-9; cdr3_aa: CASSKTQGRGTQYF; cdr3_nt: TGTGCCAGCAGCAAAACACAGGGTAGAGGGACCCAGTACTTC
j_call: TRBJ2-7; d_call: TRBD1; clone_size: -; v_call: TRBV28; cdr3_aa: CASSFLGTDPSYEQYF; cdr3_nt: TGTGCCAGCAGTTTCTTAGGGACAGACCCTTCCTACGAGCAGTACTTC
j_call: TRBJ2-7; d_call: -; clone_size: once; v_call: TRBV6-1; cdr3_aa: CASSFLGGSYEQYF; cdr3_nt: TGTGCCAGCAGTTTCTTGGGAGGCTCCTACGAGCAGTACTTC
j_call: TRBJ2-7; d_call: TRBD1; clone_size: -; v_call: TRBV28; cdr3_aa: CASSFRGQGYEQYF; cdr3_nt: TGTGCCAGCAGTTTTAGGGGACAGGGCTACGAGCAGTACTTC
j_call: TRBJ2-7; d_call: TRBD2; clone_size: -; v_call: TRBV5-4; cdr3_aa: CASSPTSGSYEQYF; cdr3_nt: TGTGCCAGCAGCCCCACTAGCGGGAGTTACGAGCAGTACTTC
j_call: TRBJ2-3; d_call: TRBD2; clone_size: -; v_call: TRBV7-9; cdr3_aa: CASSAGTSGTSTDTQYF; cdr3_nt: TGTGCCAGCAGCGCAGGGACTAGCGGTACCAGCACAGATACGCAGTATTTT
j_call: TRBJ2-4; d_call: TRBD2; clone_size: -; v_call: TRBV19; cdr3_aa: CASSTRWTSLPANIQYF; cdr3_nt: TGTGCCAGTAGTACAAGGTGGACTAGCCTCCCTGCGAACATTCAGTACTTC
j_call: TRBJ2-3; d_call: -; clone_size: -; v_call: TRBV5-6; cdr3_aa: CASSLSGSWASTDTQYF; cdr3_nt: TGTGCCAGCAGCCTCTCAGGTTCGTGGGCGAGCACAGATACGCAGTATTTT